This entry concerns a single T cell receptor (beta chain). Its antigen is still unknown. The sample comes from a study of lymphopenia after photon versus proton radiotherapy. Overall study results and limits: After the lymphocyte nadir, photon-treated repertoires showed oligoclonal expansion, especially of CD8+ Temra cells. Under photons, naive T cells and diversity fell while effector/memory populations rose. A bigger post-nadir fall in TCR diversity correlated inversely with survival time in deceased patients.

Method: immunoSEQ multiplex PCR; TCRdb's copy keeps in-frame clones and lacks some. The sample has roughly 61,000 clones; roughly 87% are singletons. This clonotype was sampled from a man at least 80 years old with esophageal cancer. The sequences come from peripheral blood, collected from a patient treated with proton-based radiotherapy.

The CDR3 loop is CASMGRGNEQYF. CDR3 bases: TGTGCCAGTATGGGCAGGGGCAACGAGCAGTACTTC. The rearrangement joins TRBV19 to TRBJ2-7; D perhaps matches TRBD1 (6 bases). CDR1 is LNHDA and CDR2 is SQIVND in the germline V gene (reference sequence). Deletions cut 7 bases from V and 5 bases from J, with 12 bases between. The CDR3 is 12 amino acids. Supplemented by reference TRBV19 and TRBJ2-7, the full variable domain reads DGGITQSPKYLFRKEGQNVTLSCEQNLNHDAMYWYRQDPGQGLRLIYYSQIVNDFQKGDIAEGYSVSREKKESFPLTVTSAQKNPTAFYLCASMGRGNEQYFGPGTRLTVT.